The T cell receptor (beta chain) described here comes from a study of blood T cell repertoires in COVID-19. Study-wide context: PBMCs, B-cell-depleted T cells, or T cells provided the cDNA or gDNA that made up the material.

CDR1 LGHDT and CDR2 YNNKEL come from the germline V gene (reference sequence). V trimming: 2 bases; J trimming: 2 bases; junction bases outside the gene matches: 3. This CDR3 is 15 amino acids long. Only in-frame clones appear in the TCRdb table, and some are missing; sequencing was by immunoSEQ multiplex PCR. This table has over 10,000 clones, less than 90% appearing once. This clonotype was sampled from a man older than 75 with acute or convalescent COVID-19. The source material was peripheral blood. This sequence joins TRBV3-1 (or the pseudogene TRBV3-2) and TRBJ1-2; the match to TRBD1 covers 9 bases. CDR3 in DNA: TGTGCCAGCAGCCAAACCGGGACAGGGAACTATGGCTACACCTTC. Translated, it gives CASSQTGTGNYGYTF.